This T cell receptor (beta chain) was sequenced in a study of blood T cell repertoires in COVID-19. In the study overall: Donors in the United States, Italy and Spain gave samples during acute or convalescent COVID-19. Sources were T cells, B-cell-depleted T cells, or PBMCs; the material itself was cDNA or gDNA.

Germline CDR1 LNHDA, CDR2 SQIVND (reference sequence). Germline trimming cut 5 bases from V and 0 bases from J; bases unmatched to any gene: 6. The CDR3 sequence is 17 residues long. Original processing methods: The authors estimated nucleated cell counts from reference gene primer amplification. The method was immunoSEQ multiplex PCR; TCRdb's version includes in-frame clones alone and lacks a portion of them. V and J calls and clone size are copied from that table; D and trimming were computed from the DNA. The sample shows 140,000 to 150,000 clones, 80% to 90% of them seen only once. The sample was peripheral blood. The TCR was taken from a woman aged 50 to 60 with acute or convalescent COVID-19. J is TRBJ2-7 and V is TRBV19; 14 nucleotides agree with TRBD2. CDR3 DNA: TGTGCCAGTAGTTCGCGGACTAGCGGGAGGAGCTCCTACGAGCAGTACTTC. Protein: CASSSRTSGRSSYEQYF.